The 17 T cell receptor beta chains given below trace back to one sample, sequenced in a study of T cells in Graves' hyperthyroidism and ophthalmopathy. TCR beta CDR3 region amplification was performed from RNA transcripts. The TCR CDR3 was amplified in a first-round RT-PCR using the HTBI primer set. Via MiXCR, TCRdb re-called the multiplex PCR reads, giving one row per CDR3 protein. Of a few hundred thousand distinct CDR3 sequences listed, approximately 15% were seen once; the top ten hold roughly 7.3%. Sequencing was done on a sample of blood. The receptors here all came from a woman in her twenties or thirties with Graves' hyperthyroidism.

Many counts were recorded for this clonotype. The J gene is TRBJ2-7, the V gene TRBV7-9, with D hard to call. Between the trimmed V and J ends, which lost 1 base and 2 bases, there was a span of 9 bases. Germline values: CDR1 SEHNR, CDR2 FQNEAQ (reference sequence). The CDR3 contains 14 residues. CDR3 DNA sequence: TGTGCCAGCAGCTTAGAGGATCCAACCTACGAGCAGTACTTC. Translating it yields CASSLEDPTYEQYF.

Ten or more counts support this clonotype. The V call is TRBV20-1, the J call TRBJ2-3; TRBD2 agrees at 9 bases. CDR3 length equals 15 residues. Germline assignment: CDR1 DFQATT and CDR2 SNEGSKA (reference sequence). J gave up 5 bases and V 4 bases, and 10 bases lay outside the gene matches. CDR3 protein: CSAKLSGSGVDTQYF. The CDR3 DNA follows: TGCAGTGCTAAACTTAGCGGGAGCGGGGTAGATACGCAGTATTTT.

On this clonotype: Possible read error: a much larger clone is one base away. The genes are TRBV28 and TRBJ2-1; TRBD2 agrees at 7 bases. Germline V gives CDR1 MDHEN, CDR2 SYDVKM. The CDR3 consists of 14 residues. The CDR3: CAGRPPGLHNEQFF. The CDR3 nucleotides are TGTGCCGGCAGGCCCCCGGGACTACACAATGAGCAGTTCTTC.

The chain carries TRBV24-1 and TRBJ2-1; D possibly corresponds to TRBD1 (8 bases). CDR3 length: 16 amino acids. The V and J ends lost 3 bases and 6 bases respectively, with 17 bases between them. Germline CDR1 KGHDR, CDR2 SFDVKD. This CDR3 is CATSDRTGGAGNEQFF. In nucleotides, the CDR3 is TGTGCCACCAGTGATCGTACAGGGGGGGCAGGCAATGAGCAGTTCTTC.

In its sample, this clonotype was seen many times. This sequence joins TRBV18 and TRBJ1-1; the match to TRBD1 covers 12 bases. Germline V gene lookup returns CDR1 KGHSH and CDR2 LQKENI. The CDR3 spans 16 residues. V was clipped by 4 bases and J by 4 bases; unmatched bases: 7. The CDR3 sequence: CASSLGQGALGTEAFF. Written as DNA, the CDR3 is TGTGCCAGCTCACTGGGACAGGGGGCGCTTGGCACTGAAGCTTTCTTT.

The CDR3 sequence: CSARPSEPGQGARYGNQPQHF. DNA of the CDR3: TGCAGTGCTAGACCTTCGGAGCCCGGACAGGGGGCTCGATATGGCAATCAGCCCCAGCATTTT. The V and J genes are TRBV20-1 and TRBJ1-5; 11 nucleotides agree with TRBD1. Germline lookup yields CDR1 DFQATT and CDR2 SNEGSKA (reference sequence). The CDR3 is 21 residues long. With 2 bases clipped from V and 2 bases from J, the junction kept 20 bases outside the gene matches.

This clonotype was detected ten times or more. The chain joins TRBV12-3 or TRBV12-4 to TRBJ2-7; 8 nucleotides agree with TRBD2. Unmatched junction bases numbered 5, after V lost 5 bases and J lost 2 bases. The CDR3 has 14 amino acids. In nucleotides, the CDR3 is TGTGCCAGCAGTGGGATAGCGGGAACCTACGAGCAGTACTTC. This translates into CASSGIAGTYEQYF.

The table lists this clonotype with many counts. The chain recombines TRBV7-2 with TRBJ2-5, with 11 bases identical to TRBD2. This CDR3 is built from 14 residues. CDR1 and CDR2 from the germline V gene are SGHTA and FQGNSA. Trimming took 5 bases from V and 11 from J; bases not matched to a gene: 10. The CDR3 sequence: CASSRMTSGATQYF. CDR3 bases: TGTGCCAGCAGCCGGATGACTAGCGGGGCCACACAGTACTTC.

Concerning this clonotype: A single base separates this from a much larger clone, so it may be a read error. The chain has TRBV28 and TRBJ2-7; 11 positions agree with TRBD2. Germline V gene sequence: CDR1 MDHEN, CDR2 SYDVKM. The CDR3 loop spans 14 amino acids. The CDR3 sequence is CAGSLLAGVYEQYF. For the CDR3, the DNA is TGTGCCGGCAGTTTACTAGCGGGGGTCTACGAGCAGTACTTC. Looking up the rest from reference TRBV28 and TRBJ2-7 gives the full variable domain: DVKVTQSSRYLVKRTGEKVFLECVQDMDHENMFWYRQDPGLGLRLIYFSYDVKMKEKGDIPEGYSVSREKKERFSLILESASTNQTSMYLCAGSLLAGVYEQYFGPGTRLTVT.

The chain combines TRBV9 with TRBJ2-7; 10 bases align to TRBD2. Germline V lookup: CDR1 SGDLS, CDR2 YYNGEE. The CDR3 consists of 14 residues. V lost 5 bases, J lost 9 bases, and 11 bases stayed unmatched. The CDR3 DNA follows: TGTGCCAGCAGTGCTAGCGGGGGAAGTATATGGCAGTACTTC. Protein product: CASSASGGSIWQYF.

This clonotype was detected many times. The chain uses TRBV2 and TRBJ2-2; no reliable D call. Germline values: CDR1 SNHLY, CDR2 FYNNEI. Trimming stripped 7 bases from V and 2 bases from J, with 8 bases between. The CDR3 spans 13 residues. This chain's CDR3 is CASIERNTGELFF. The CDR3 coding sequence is TGTGCCAGCATCGAGCGTAACACCGGGGAGCTGTTTTTT.

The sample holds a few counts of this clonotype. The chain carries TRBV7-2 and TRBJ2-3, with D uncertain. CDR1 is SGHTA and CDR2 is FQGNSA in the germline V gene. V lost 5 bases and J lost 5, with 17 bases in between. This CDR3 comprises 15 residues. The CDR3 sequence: CASSKATAVRDTQYF. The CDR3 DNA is TGTGCCAGCAGCAAGGCAACTGCGGTGCGAGATACGCAGTATTTT.

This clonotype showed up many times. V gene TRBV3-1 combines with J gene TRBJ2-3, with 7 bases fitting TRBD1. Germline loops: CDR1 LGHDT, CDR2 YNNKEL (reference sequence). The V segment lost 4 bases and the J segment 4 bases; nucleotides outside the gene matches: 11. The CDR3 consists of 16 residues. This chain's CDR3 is CASSRGPDRVSDTQYF. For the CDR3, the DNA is TGTGCCAGCAGCCGCGGACCCGACAGGGTTTCAGATACGCAGTATTTT.

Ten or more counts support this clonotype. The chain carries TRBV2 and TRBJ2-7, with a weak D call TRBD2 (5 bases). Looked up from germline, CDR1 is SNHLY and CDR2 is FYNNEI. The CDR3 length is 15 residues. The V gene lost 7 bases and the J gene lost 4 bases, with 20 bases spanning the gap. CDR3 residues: CASNTDWDGTYEQYF. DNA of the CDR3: TGTGCCAGCAATACGGACTGGGATGGTACGTACGAGCAGTACTTC. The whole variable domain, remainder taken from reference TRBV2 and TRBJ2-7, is EPEVTQTPSHQVTQMGQEVILRCVPISNHLYFYWYRQILGQKVEFLVSFYNNEISEKSEIFDDQFSVERPDGSNFTLKIRSTKLEDSAMYFCASNTDWDGTYEQYFGPGTRLTVT.

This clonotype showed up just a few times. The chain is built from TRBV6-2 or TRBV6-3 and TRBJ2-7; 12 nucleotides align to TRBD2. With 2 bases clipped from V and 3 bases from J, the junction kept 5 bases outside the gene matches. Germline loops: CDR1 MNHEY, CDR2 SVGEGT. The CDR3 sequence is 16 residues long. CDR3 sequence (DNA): TGTGCCAGCAGTTACGGGAAACTAGCGGGAGGCTACGAGCAGTACTTC. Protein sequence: CASSYGKLAGGYEQYF.

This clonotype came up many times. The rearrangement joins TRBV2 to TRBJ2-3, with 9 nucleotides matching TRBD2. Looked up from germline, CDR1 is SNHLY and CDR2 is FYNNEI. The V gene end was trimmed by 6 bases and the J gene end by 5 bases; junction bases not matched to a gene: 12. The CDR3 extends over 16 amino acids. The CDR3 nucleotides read TGTGCCAGCAGACCCAGTAGCGGGAGTTGGGAAGATACGCAGTATTTT. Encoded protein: CASRPSSGSWEDTQYF.

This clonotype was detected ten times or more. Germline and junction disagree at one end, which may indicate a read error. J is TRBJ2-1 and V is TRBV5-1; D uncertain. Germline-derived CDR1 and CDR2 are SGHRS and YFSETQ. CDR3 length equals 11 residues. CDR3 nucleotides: TGCGCCAGCAGCTCCGACAATGAGCAGTTCTTC. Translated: CASSSDNEQFF.